This TCR beta chain was obtained from a study of OX40 agonist ivuxolimab in advanced cancers. Overall study: The group had a mean age of about 60 years, ranged from about 20 to 85, and was roughly 83% male.

The assay was immunoSEQ multiplex PCR, and TCRdb's table has in-frame clones only and misses some. The data show tens of thousands of clones, under 85% seen once. The V end lost 0 bases, the J end lost 3 bases, and 5 bases lay between the germline ends. Germline CDR1 is SGHDT and CDR2 is YYEEEE. There are 13 residues in the CDR3. V usage is TRBV5-6 and J usage is TRBJ2-3; no definite D call. This TCR was sampled from an adult with an advanced solid tumor such as melanoma, head and neck, liver or kidney cancer. The sequencing used CD4+ or CD8+ T cells sorted from blood, collected in a trial of the OX40 agonist ivuxolimab. The CDR3 nucleotides read TGTGCCAGCAGCTTGGCCTGGACAGATACGCAGTATTTT. Encoded protein: CASSLAWTDTQYF. Drawing the rest from reference TRBV5-6 and TRBJ2-3, the complete variable domain is DAGVTQSPTHLIKTRGQQVTLRCSPKSGHDTVSWYQQALGQGPQFIFQYYEEEERQRGNFPDRFSGHQFPNYSSELNVNALLLGDSALYLCASSLAWTDTQYFGPGTRLTVL.